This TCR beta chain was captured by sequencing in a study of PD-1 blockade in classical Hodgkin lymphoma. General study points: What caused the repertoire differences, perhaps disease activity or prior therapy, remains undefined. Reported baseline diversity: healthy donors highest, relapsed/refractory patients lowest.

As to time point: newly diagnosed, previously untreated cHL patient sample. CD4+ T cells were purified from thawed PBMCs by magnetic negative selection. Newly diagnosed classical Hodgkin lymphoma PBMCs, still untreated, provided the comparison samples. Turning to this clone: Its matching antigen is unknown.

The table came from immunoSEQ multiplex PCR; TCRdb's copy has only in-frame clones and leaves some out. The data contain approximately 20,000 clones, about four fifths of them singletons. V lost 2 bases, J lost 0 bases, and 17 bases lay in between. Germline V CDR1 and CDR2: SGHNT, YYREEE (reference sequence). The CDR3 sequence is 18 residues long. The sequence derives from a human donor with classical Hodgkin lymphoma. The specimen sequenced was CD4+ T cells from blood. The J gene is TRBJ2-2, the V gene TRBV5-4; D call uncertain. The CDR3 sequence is CASSLLSGLVPNTGELFF. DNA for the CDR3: TGTGCCAGCAGCTTACTTTCAGGCCTTGTTCCGAACACCGGGGAGCTGTTTTTT.